This TCR beta chain was sequenced for a study of blood T cell repertoires in COVID-19 (dated by TCRdb to the early 2020s). Regarding the study in general: Samples from collaborators originated in the United States, Italy and Spain and spanned both the acute and convalescent phases of COVID-19. The repertoires were released in a freely available public database intended as a resource for research on the immune response to SARS-CoV-2. The dataset comprised deeply sampled blood TCRbeta repertoires from subjects exposed to, actively infected with, or recovered from COVID-19. A de-identified subject ID, COVID-19 status, age in years and sex were almost always included in the sample metadata. Where HLA class I and class II types were available, the types were taken from metadata supplied by the sample provider, not from assay-based typing. The material from the prospective study consisted of cDNA or gDNA derived from T cells, B-cell-depleted T cells, or PBMCs. Samples were obtained from the ongoing ImmuneRACE study (first 160 participants) and from over a thousand subjects provided by 6 global collaborators.

Notes on this clone: There is no known antigen for this receptor. No per-base quality is available; no much larger clone lies one base away.

General findings and caveats noted by the study authors: The quantity of clinical and demographic metadata differed by source and by participant and was supplied without curation.

Collaborating institutions collected whole blood in K2EDTA tubes following their own protocols. For TCRbeta analysis, collaborators shipped samples as frozen whole blood, isolated PBMCs, or DNA extracted from either of those sample types. V is clipped by 0 bases and J by 4 bases, and the sequence between their germline boundaries is 10 bases long. As encoded in the germline V gene (reference sequence), CDR1 is SSHAT while CDR2 is FNYEAQ. The CDR3 has 15 amino acids, counting the end cysteine and phenylalanine. Only the CDR3 DNA is retained, 45 bases long and in frame from the first base. TCRbeta CDR3 regions were amplified from genomic DNA by means of the immunoSEQ Assay, a bias-controlled multiplex PCR. The original methods were these. Within the assay, amplification of reference gene primers was used to estimate how many nucleated cells each sample contained. Sequence reads were collapsed and filtered to measure the absolute abundance of every unique TCRbeta CDR3 rearrangement. Productive Simpson clonality was computed per sample as the square root of Simpson's diversity index over productive rearrangements. This is the immuneACCESS table as TCRdb keeps it, with only in-frame sequences that have V and J called. A part of the clones is gone; compared with another copy, unresolved V genes explain less than half, and the rest is unexplained. That table furnishes V, J and clone size, whereas the DNA furnished D and trimming. The sample includes about 210,000 clones, with approximately 91% observed a single time. Approximately 0.7% of the sample belongs to the ten largest clones.

The chain links TRBV7-7 with TRBJ1-3, and perhaps TRBD1 as D gene, on 5 matching bases. The receptor's source is a man aged 35 to 55 with acute or convalescent COVID-19. The sample was peripheral blood. At the DNA level, the sequence is TGTGCCAGCAGCTTAGCGGTAGGGGAAGGAAACACCATATATTTT. The resulting protein is CASSLAVGEGNTIYF.